This note documents a single T cell receptor (beta chain) sequence. The antigen it binds to is not known. Base qualities are not at hand, and no much larger clone is one base apart. This specimen belongs to a study of T cell clones after liver transplantation (dated by TCRdb to between 2018 and 2020). For context, the study as a whole: Samples were obtained from ITN030ST, a randomized trial in which withdrawal of immunosuppression was attempted within 2 years of liver transplantation. Blood samples were collected pre-transplant, then pre-randomization ahead of withdrawal, and finally post-randomization once withdrawal had either been completed or failed. Tolerance was defined as complete immunosuppression withdrawal for at least one year with no rise in liver enzymes beyond twice the upper limit of normal. Donor-reactive T cell clones were identified by TCRbeta sequencing after a pre-transplant mixed lymphocyte reaction and then tracked in post-transplant blood. Until randomization at 12-24 months post-transplant, subjects were given standard immunosuppression, with no induction therapy. A cohort of 8 liver transplant recipients was studied, of whom 3 were classified as tolerant and 5 as non-tolerant. Of the eight recipients, a few were HCV-positive, while the remaining recipients had been transplanted for non-autoimmune, non-viral indications. As an antigen-independent comparator for donor-reactive sequences, third party-reactive TCRbeta sequences were also identified from pre-transplant MLRs. Findings and caveats that apply to the study as a whole: A greater decline was seen for donor-reactive sequences than for third party-reactive sequences, suggesting partial antigen-specific deletion unrelated to withdrawal success. Low numbers of available donor cells limited the measurable donor-reactive repertoire in two subjects. After accounting for repertoire turnover, donor-reactive detection was significantly reduced in 7 of 8 subjects for CD4 and 8 of 8 for CD8. Since no allograft tissue specimens were available, donor-reactive T cells may have migrated into the graft instead of being deleted. Conclusions were preliminary, limited by small, heterogeneous patient numbers and non-standardized post-transplant time points. In 5 of 8 subjects, circulating donor-reactive CD4 TCRbeta sequences decreased significantly after transplant, regardless of tolerance or HCV status.

High-throughput TCRbeta CDR3 sequencing of frozen genomic DNA was performed by immunoSEQ, with PCR amplification, mapping, bias correction and internal controls included. In the original analysis: Only productive rearrangements were retained, with each unique TCRbeta sequence defined by its CDR3 nucleotide sequence together with its V and J gene. Donor-reactive sequences required at least 5-fold expansion in CFSE-low cells versus unstimulated pre-transplant cells and at least 0.01% frequency. To ensure at least 90% detection power, minimum frequency thresholds were set for each subject based on that subject's lowest-template unstimulated sample. Jensen-Shannon divergence between the top 1000 TCRbeta sequences post-transplant and pre-transplant was used to measure repertoire turnover. Changes in detection of donor-reactive sequences were tested with two-sided Fisher's exact tests. The table comes from immuneACCESS by way of TCRdb, which keeps in-frame sequences with V and J called. Part of the clones is missing from these tables; in studies checked, under half for an unresolved V gene and the rest for unknown reasons. That table supplies the V and J calls and clone size; D and trimming were determined from the DNA. Recorded for this sample are 55,000 to 80,000 clones; over 85% of them occurred a single time. The top ten constitute 2.7% of the sample.

The time point label for this specimen denotes: pre-transplant. Thawed unstimulated PBMCs were stained for CD3, CD4 and CD8 and FACS-sorted into CD3+CD4+ and CD3+CD8+ populations. Randomization to immunosuppression withdrawal applied to every one of the 8 studied subjects. Genomic DNA was isolated with the Qiagen DNeasy Blood and Tissue Kit. A distance of 8 bases separates the germline ends of V and J, which lose 5 bases and 0 bases respectively. Its CDR3 holds 13 amino acids, cysteine through phenylalanine. Of the read, only the CDR3 DNA is kept; its 39 bases are in frame from base 1. The germline V gene gives CDR1 as SGDLS and CDR2 as YYNGEE.

The material was CD4+ T cells from blood, obtained before liver transplant. The sequence was collected from a human donor who received a liver transplant. The chain employs TRBV9 and TRBJ1-2; a tentative D match to TRBD1 spans 5 bases. The CDR3 sequence is CASSQTANYGYTF. Here is the DNA: TGTGCCAGCAGTCAGACAGCTAACTATGGCTACACCTTC.